The rows below give T cell receptor beta chains drawn from one sample of a study of blood T cell repertoires in COVID-19. Generated by immunoSEQ multiplex PCR, the TCRdb table keeps only in-frame clones and is missing some. Among fewer than 350,000 clones listed, around 90% were seen once. The sequenced sample consisted of peripheral blood. The receptors here all came from a young woman with COVID-19, enrolled during active disease. Both conserved end residues are part of each CDR3. The D gene is left open where the match is weak. The listing skips clone size in some rows; elsewhere it reads once, few, many or a size class.

J: TRBJ2-1
V: TRBV28
D: TRBD2
size: -
CDR3: CAASGVEGTYELEQFF
DNA: TGTGCCGCCAGCGGGGTTGAGGGCACTTACGAGCTTGAGCAGTTCTTC

J: TRBJ2-1
V: TRBV29-1
D: -
size: once
CDR3: CSVTRGLQYNEQFF
DNA: TGCAGCGTTACAAGGGGCCTGCAGTACAATGAGCAGTTCTTC

J: TRBJ2-1
V: TRBV10-3
D: -
size: -
CDR3: CAISESSADEQFF
DNA: TGTGCCATCAGTGAGTCGTCGGCGGATGAGCAGTTCTTC

J: TRBJ1-5
V: TRBV3-1/TRBV3-2
D: -
size: -
CDR3: CASSQEGRANQPQHF
DNA: TGTGCCAGCAGCCAAGAAGGCAGGGCTAATCAGCCCCAGCATTTT

J: TRBJ1-4
V: TRBV19
D: TRBD1
size: -
CDR3: CASSIAPSQGSNEKLFF
DNA: TGTGCCAGTAGTATAGCCCCCTCACAGGGGTCTAATGAAAAACTGTTTTTT

J: TRBJ1-2
V: TRBV19
D: -
size: -
CDR3: CASREDGPNGYTF
DNA: TGTGCCTCTAGGGAGGACGGCCCCAATGGCTACACCTTC

J: TRBJ1-5
V: TRBV29-1
D: TRBD1
size: -
CDR3: CSVRDRGINQPQHF
DNA: TGCAGCGTTCGGGACAGGGGGATCAATCAGCCCCAGCATTTT

J: TRBJ1-5
V: TRBV7-3
D: -
size: -
CDR3: CASSLGLWGEGPQHF
DNA: TGTGCCAGCAGCTTAGGCCTCTGGGGTGAGGGACCCCAGCATTTT

J: TRBJ2-7
V: TRBV29-1
D: TRBD1
size: -
CDR3: CSLGTGSEQYF
DNA: TGCAGCCTTGGGACAGGGAGCGAGCAGTACTTC

J: TRBJ1-5
V: TRBV15
D: TRBD1
size: -
CDR3: CATSRDGTEDQPQHF
DNA: TGTGCCACCAGCAGAGATGGGACAGAAGATCAGCCCCAGCATTTT